This T cell receptor (beta chain) emerged from a study of molecular identifiers for immune sequencing clone quantification. The CDR3 length is 13 residues. The junction had 6 bases not matched to a gene; V was cut back by 3 bases and J by 8 bases. Germline CDR1 reads MDHEN; CDR2 reads SYDVKM. A single record per CDR3 protein comes from TCRdb applying MiXCR to the PCR reads. The data contain roughly 630,000 distinct CDR3 sequences, about 25% of them singletons. Sequenced material: naive CD8+ T cells from blood, with Jurkat cell RNA spiked in. Subset here: FACS-sorted CD8+CD4-CCR7+CD45RA+ naive T cells. V gene TRBV28 combines with J gene TRBJ1-2; 7 bases align to TRBD1. This clonotype originated in a human donor in good health. Some libraries in this study had Jurkat cell RNA spiked in. CDR3 loop: CASSFYRGQGYTF. The DNA of the CDR3 is TGTGCCAGCAGTTTTTACAGGGGTCAGGGCTACACCTTC.